Reported below is one TCR beta chain. Original processing methods: Reference gene primer amplification gave nucleated cell count estimates. The data were produced by immunoSEQ multiplex PCR, yet TCRdb's version contains in-frame clones alone and is incomplete. The V and J calls and the clone size are those of that table, but D and trimming were determined from the DNA. The sample records approximately 180,000 clones, 75% to 90% being singletons. The data stem from a study of blood T cell repertoires in COVID-19. As for the study in general: Researchers got acute and convalescent COVID-19 samples from the United States, Italy and Spain. The cDNA or gDNA used as material had been derived from T cells, B-cell-depleted T cells, or PBMCs.

Germline loops: CDR1 GTSNPN, CDR2 SVGIG (reference sequence). Germline trimming cut 1 base from V and 7 bases from J; bases unmatched to any gene: 1. This CDR3 has 12 residues. The genes are TRBV30 and TRBJ2-7; 10 bases fit TRBD1. The sample taken for sequencing was peripheral blood. The sequence was obtained from a human donor with active or convalescent COVID-19. The donor label of this sample is uncertain. The CDR3 bases are TGTGCCTGGAGTGGGGACAGGGGTGAGCAGTACTTC. Its protein is CAWSGDRGEQYF.